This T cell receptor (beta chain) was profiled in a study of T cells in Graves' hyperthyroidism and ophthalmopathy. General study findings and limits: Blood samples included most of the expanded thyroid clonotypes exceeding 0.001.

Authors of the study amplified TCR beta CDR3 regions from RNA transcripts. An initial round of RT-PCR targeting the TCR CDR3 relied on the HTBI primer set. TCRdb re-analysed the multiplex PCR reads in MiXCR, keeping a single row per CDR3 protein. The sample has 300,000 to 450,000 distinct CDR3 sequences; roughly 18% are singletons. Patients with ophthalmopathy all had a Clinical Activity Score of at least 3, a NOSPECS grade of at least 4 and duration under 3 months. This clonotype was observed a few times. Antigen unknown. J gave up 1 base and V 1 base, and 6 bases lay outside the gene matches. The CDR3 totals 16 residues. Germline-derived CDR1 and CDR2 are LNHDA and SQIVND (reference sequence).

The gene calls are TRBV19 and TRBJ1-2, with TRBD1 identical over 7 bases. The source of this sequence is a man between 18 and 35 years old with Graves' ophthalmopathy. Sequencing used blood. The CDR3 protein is CASSIAGTAINYGYTF. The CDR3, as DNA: TGTGCCAGTAGTATAGCGGGGACAGCGATTAACTATGGCTACACCTTC.